Listed below are T cell receptor beta chains from one sample, sequenced in a study of cytotoxic CD8 clonotypes in ibrutinib-treated CLL. The data were produced by immunoSEQ multiplex PCR, yet TCRdb's version contains in-frame clones alone and is incomplete. This table holds fewer than 200,000 clones, less than 85% found once. The sample here was PBMCs, taken after 24 months of ibrutinib treatment. The receptor source for this set is a human donor with chronic lymphocytic leukemia. Both conserved end residues are part of each CDR3. The D gene is left open where the match is weak. Clone size, where shown, is once, few, many, or a class for clones that have expanded.

size: .
J: TRBJ1-3
V: TRBV5-1
D: .
DNA: TGCGCCAGCAGCTTGTCTGCTATTCGCTCTGGAAACACCATATATTTT
CDR3: CASSLSAIRSGNTIYF

size: .
J: TRBJ2-5
V: TRBV4-3
D: .
DNA: TGCGCCAGCAGCCAAGATGCTCTCCCGGTGGCCCAGTACTTC
CDR3: CASSQDALPVAQYF

size: .
J: TRBJ2-6
V: TRBV2
D: .
DNA: TGTGCCAGCAGTGAAACCCCAGGAGGGATTTTCGCTAAGTCTGGGGCCAACGTCCTGACTTTC
CDR3: CASSETPGGIFAKSGANVLTF

size: .
J: TRBJ1-2
V: TRBV4-1
D: .
DNA: TGCGCCAGCAGCCAAGAATTGTTCTATGGCTACACCTTC
CDR3: CASSQELFYGYTF

size: once
J: TRBJ1-2
V: TRBV27
D: TRBD1
DNA: TGTGCCAGCAGTGTTACAGGGGGCTATGGCTACACCTTC
CDR3: CASSVTGGYGYTF

size: .
J: TRBJ1-1
V: TRBV4-2
D: TRBD1
DNA: TGTGCCAGCAGCCAAATACACAGGGGAGGGAACACTGAAGCTTTCTTT
CDR3: CASSQIHRGGNTEAFF

size: .
J: TRBJ1-1
V: TRBV20-1
D: .
DNA: TGCAGTGCTAGGCCGGGAGGTGAAGCTTTCTTT
CDR3: CSARPGGEAFF

size: .
J: TRBJ1-1
V: TRBV28
D: .
DNA: TGTGCCACCTTATCTGGGGGAACTGAAGCTTTCTTT
CDR3: CATLSGGTEAFF

size: .
J: TRBJ1-5
V: TRBV5-1
D: .
DNA: TGCGCCAGCAGCTTGGCCCTCGATCAGCCCCAGCATTTT
CDR3: CASSLALDQPQHF

size: few
J: TRBJ1-3
V: TRBV9
D: TRBD1
DNA: TGTGCCAGCCGACAGGGAGGTTTTGGAAACACCATATATTTT
CDR3: CASRQGGFGNTIYF

size: .
J: TRBJ1-5
V: TRBV4-2
D: .
DNA: TGTGCCAGCAGCCGGGCGACCAATCAGCCCCAGCATTTT
CDR3: CASSRATNQPQHF

size: .
J: TRBJ2-4
V: TRBV9
D: TRBD1
DNA: TGTGCCAGCAGCCCCTCGACAGGGAGCGTTCAGTACTTC
CDR3: CASSPSTGSVQYF

size: .
J: TRBJ1-4
V: TRBV29-1
D: TRBD1
DNA: TGCAGCGCCACTTCCGGGACAGGGGGTGAAAAACTGTTTTTT
CDR3: CSATSGTGGEKLFF

size: .
J: TRBJ2-1
V: TRBV9
D: TRBD1
DNA: TGTGCCAGCAGCCCCAGACAGGGTAGGGGTGAGCAGTTCTTC
CDR3: CASSPRQGRGEQFF

size: .
J: TRBJ1-5
V: TRBV7-2
D: .
DNA: TGTGCCAGCAGCTTCGGCGGACATCCAAATCAGCCCCAGCATTTT
CDR3: CASSFGGHPNQPQHF

size: .
J: TRBJ1-5
V: TRBV9
D: .
DNA: TGTGCCAGCAGCGTAGGAGGATCGGAGCCCCAGCATTTT
CDR3: CASSVGGSEPQHF

size: .
J: TRBJ1-5
V: TRBV19
D: .
DNA: TGTGCCAGTAGTCACCTCGGAGGGCTGGGTCAGCCCCAGCATTTT
CDR3: CASSHLGGLGQPQHF

size: .
J: TRBJ1-2
V: TRBV11-2
D: .
DNA: TGTGCCAGCAGCTTCTCTCAGAGGGGTGGCTACACCTTC
CDR3: CASSFSQRGGYTF

size: .
J: TRBJ2-1
V: TRBV7-3
D: TRBD2
DNA: TGTGCCAGCAGCTCTCGCCCTAGCGGGTACAATGAGCAGTTCTTC
CDR3: CASSSRPSGYNEQFF

size: .
J: TRBJ1-2
V: TRBV7-9
D: .
DNA: TGTGCCAGCAGCTTAGAAGGGGGAACTTATGGCTACACCTTC
CDR3: CASSLEGGTYGYTF

size: .
J: TRBJ2-1
V: TRBV19
D: TRBD1
DNA: TGTGCCAGTCAGGACAGGGCGTCGTCCTACAATGAGCAGTTCTTC
CDR3: CASQDRASSYNEQFF

size: once
J: TRBJ1-2
V: TRBV6-1
D: .
DNA: TGTGCCAGCACCGAGGCCAGGGGAAGCAACTATGGCTACACCTTC
CDR3: CASTEARGSNYGYTF

size: .
J: TRBJ1-2
V: TRBV30
D: .
DNA: TGTGCCTGGAGCTTACCAGCAGGGTATGGCTACACCTTC
CDR3: CAWSLPAGYGYTF

size: .
J: TRBJ1-2
V: TRBV5-1
D: .
DNA: TGCGCCAGCAGCGCGGACCCGACCTATGGCTACACCTTC
CDR3: CASSADPTYGYTF

size: .
J: TRBJ2-2
V: TRBV7-2
D: TRBD2
DNA: TGTGCCAGCAGCTTTAAGGGGCGGGAGACCGGGGAGCTGTTTTTT
CDR3: CASSFKGRETGELFF

size: .
J: TRBJ1-6
V: TRBV19
D: .
DNA: TGTGCCAGTAGTCAAAATTGGCAGGCGAATAATTCACCCCTCCACTTT
CDR3: CASSQNWQANNSPLHF

size: .
J: TRBJ1-1
V: TRBV15
D: .
DNA: TGTGCCACCAGCAGAGGCCAACGCTTCGGGGCTTTCTTT
CDR3: CATSRGQRFGAFF

size: .
J: TRBJ1-4
V: TRBV18
D: .
DNA: TGTGCCAGCTCGTCCCAGGGTGGGAATGAAAAACTGTTTTTT
CDR3: CASSSQGGNEKLFF

size: .
J: TRBJ1-5
V: TRBV5-8
D: .
DNA: TGTGCCAGCAGCCCCGGACACTCTAGCAATCAGCCCCAGCATTTT
CDR3: CASSPGHSSNQPQHF

size: .
J: TRBJ1-4
V: TRBV18
D: TRBD1
DNA: TGTGCCAGCTCACGGGGACAGGGAATAACTAATGAAAAACTGTTTTTT
CDR3: CASSRGQGITNEKLFF

size: .
J: TRBJ1-2
V: TRBV7-2
D: .
DNA: TGTGCCAGCAGCTTAGAAATCTTCGGTGATAACTATGGCTACACCTTC
CDR3: CASSLEIFGDNYGYTF

size: .
J: TRBJ1-5
V: TRBV9
D: .
DNA: TGTGCCAGCAGCGTAGGTCCCCGGAGCAATCAGCCCCAGCATTTT
CDR3: CASSVGPRSNQPQHF

size: .
J: TRBJ2-5
V: TRBV2
D: .
DNA: TGTGCCAGCAGTGAATCTGGGGTTGGGGAGACCCAGTACTTC
CDR3: CASSESGVGETQYF

size: .
J: TRBJ1-1
V: TRBV5-6
D: TRBD1
DNA: TGTGCCAGCAGCTTGGCAGGGGGCACATTCACTGAAGCTTTCTTT
CDR3: CASSLAGGTFTEAFF

size: .
J: TRBJ1-1
V: TRBV5-1
D: TRBD1
DNA: TGCGCCAGCAGCCCGGGACAGGCTGAGGGGACTGAAGCTTTCTTT
CDR3: CASSPGQAEGTEAFF

size: .
J: TRBJ2-3
V: TRBV12-5
D: .
DNA: TGTGCTAGTGGTTTGGGGGCACAGGGTCGGGGTACGCAGTATTTT
CDR3: CASGLGAQGRGTQYF

size: .
J: TRBJ1-4
V: TRBV11-2
D: TRBD1
DNA: TGTGCCAGCAGAGGACAGGGACGTGAAAAACTGTTTTTT
CDR3: CASRGQGREKLFF

size: once
J: TRBJ1-2
V: TRBV5-1
D: .
DNA: TGCGCCAGCAGCGGAGGACAGACCAACTATGGCTACACCTTC
CDR3: CASSGGQTNYGYTF

size: .
J: TRBJ2-1
V: TRBV11-2
D: TRBD2
DNA: TGTGCCAGCAGCTTAGCGGTTAGCGGGGGTCGCTCCTACAATGAGCAGTTCTTC
CDR3: CASSLAVSGGRSYNEQFF

size: .
J: TRBJ1-4
V: TRBV21-1
D: .
DNA: TGTGCCAGCAGCAAAGAGAGGGACGAAAAACTGTTTTTT
CDR3: CASSKERDEKLFF

size: .
J: TRBJ1-1
V: TRBV19
D: TRBD1
DNA: TGTGCCAGTACGGCGGACAGGATTAACACTGAAGCTTTCTTT
CDR3: CASTADRINTEAFF

size: few
J: TRBJ2-2
V: TRBV6-5
D: .
DNA: TGTGCCAGCAGTCAACAGGGCGCCGGGGAGCTGTTTTTT
CDR3: CASSQQGAGELFF

size: .
J: TRBJ2-2
V: TRBV7-8
D: TRBD2
DNA: TGTGCCAGCAAAGAAGGACTAGCGGAGAACACCGGGGAGCTGTTTTTT
CDR3: CASKEGLAENTGELFF

size: once
J: TRBJ2-7
V: TRBV5-1
D: TRBD2
DNA: TGCGCCAGCAGCTCGTCCGGGACTAGCGGGAGGTACGAGCAGTACTTC
CDR3: CASSSSGTSGRYEQYF

size: few
J: TRBJ1-4
V: TRBV27
D: .
DNA: TGTCCCCTTCCTGAGGGGGACGAAAAACTGTTTTTT
CDR3: CPLPEGDEKLFF

size: .
J: TRBJ2-3
V: TRBV5-1
D: TRBD2
DNA: TGCGCCAGCAGCTTGGGACTAGCGGGAGTGGATACGCAGTATTTT
CDR3: CASSLGLAGVDTQYF

size: .
J: TRBJ2-4
V: TRBV7-2
D: .
DNA: TGTGCCAGCAGCCCGGGGTCCCAAATAGCCAAAAACATTCAGTACTTC
CDR3: CASSPGSQIAKNIQYF

size: .
J: TRBJ2-5
V: TRBV18
D: .
DNA: TGTGCCAGCTCACCAGAGGTGGCCCAAGAGACCCAGTACTTC
CDR3: CASSPEVAQETQYF

size: once
J: TRBJ1-1
V: TRBV4-2
D: TRBD1
DNA: TGTGCCAGCAGCCAAGGGGACAGGGCCACTGAAGCTTTCTTT
CDR3: CASSQGDRATEAFF

size: few
J: TRBJ2-3
V: TRBV29-1
D: TRBD2
DNA: TGCAGCGTTGATCGGTTAAGCGGGAGGGCCCCAGATACGCAGTATTTT
CDR3: CSVDRLSGRAPDTQYF

size: .
J: TRBJ2-3
V: TRBV5-1
D: .
DNA: TGCGCCAGCAGAAAGACATTTCCTGGCACAGATACGCAGTATTTT
CDR3: CASRKTFPGTDTQYF

size: .
J: TRBJ2-4
V: TRBV11-1
D: .
DNA: TGTGCCAGCGGGGAGTGGGGGGCGACAAACATTCAGTACTTC
CDR3: CASGEWGATNIQYF

size: .
J: TRBJ1-1
V: TRBV27
D: .
DNA: TGTGCCAGCAGCCCCTCCCAATTAGTTAGTTCGTGGCTCACTGAAGCTTTCTTT
CDR3: CASSPSQLVSSWLTEAFF